The 19 T cell receptor beta chains given below trace back to one sample, sequenced in a study of blood T cell repertoires in COVID-19. TCRdb's copy holds only in-frame clones and misses some; the assay was immunoSEQ multiplex PCR. The sample includes fewer than 300,000 clones, approximately 87% of them seen just once. The sequenced sample was peripheral blood. These receptors all stem from a human donor in a cohort sampled during active COVID-19.

The CDR3 nucleotides read TGTGCCAGCAGTCCCCAGGGGTTAGGGCAAGAGACCCAGTACTTC. This codes for CASSPQGLGQETQYF. This chain links TRBV6-2 or TRBV6-3 with TRBJ2-5; tentative D call: TRBD1 (6 bases). With 5 bases removed from V and 2 bases from J, the gap between germline ends came to 15 bases. Looked up from germline, CDR1 is MNHEY and CDR2 is SVGEGT. The CDR3 has 15 amino acids.

V gene TRBV27 combines with J gene TRBJ2-7, with D possibly TRBD1 on 6 matching bases. The V gene's germline CDR1 is MNHEY and CDR2 SMNVEV (reference sequence). V was pared by 3 bases and J by 5 bases, with 14 bases between. This CDR3 spans 14 amino acids. Here the CDR3 DNA reads TGTGCCAGCAGTTTCCTTGGGGACACTCACGAGCAGTACTTC. Protein: CASSFLGDTHEQYF.

V usage is TRBV6-1 and J usage is TRBJ1-2; 12 bases match TRBD1. The CDR3 contains 15 residues. Trimming at V came to 4 bases and at J to 5 bases, leaving 5 bases not matched to a gene. The germline CDR1 and CDR2 sequences are MNHNS and SASEGT. The CDR3 spells CASSGRGQGAYGYTF. CDR3 DNA: TGTGCCAGCAGTGGCCGGGGACAGGGGGCATATGGCTACACCTTC.

The chain is built from TRBV10-1 and TRBJ1-1; D remains ambiguous. V was trimmed by 0 bases and J by 3 bases, leaving 5 bases between them. CDR3 length equals 13 residues. Germline lookup yields CDR1 WNHNN and CDR2 SYGVQD (reference sequence). In DNA, the CDR3 is TGCGCCAGCAGTGAGTCCGGGGACACTGAAGCTTTCTTT. As protein: CASSESGDTEAFF.

This clone was seen a single time. The chain combines TRBV6-4 with TRBJ1-1, with D perhaps matching TRBD1 (5 bases). Germline values: CDR1 MRHNA, CDR2 SNTAGT. V dropped 5 bases and J dropped 3 bases, with 10 bases sitting between them. The CDR3 runs 13 residues. The CDR3 coding sequence is TGTGCCAGCAGTTTACAGGTCTACACTGAAGCTTTCTTT. Its protein product is CASSLQVYTEAFF.

In its sample, this clone was seen once. V gene TRBV4-3 combines with J gene TRBJ1-2; 7 nucleotides match TRBD1. The CDR3 contains 14 residues. Per germline, CDR1 LGHNA and CDR2 YSLEER. The junction had 6 bases not matched to a gene; V was cut back by 0 bases and J by 8 bases. The CDR3 bases are TGCGCCAGCAGCCAAGATACAGGGGTGTCCGGCTACACCTTC. Translated, it gives CASSQDTGVSGYTF.

This clone appeared a single time. The V call is TRBV19, the J call TRBJ2-7, with D hard to call. Trimming pared 1 base from V and 7 bases from J, leaving 20 bases between. Germline lookup yields CDR1 LNHDA and CDR2 SQIVND (reference sequence). This CDR3 has 16 amino acids. The CDR3 protein is CASSIASSPRGEEQYF. The CDR3 DNA is TGTGCCAGTAGTATAGCGTCGTCCCCCAGAGGAGAAGAGCAGTACTTC.

This chain connects TRBV3-1 (or the pseudogene TRBV3-2) to TRBJ1-5, with 7 bases matching TRBD1. V lost 1 base and J lost 5; bases outside the gene matches: 5. There are 15 residues in the CDR3. Germline loops: CDR1 LGHDT, CDR2 YNNKEL (reference sequence). The CDR3 is CASSQGQGRDQPQHF. Written as DNA, the CDR3 is TGTGCCAGCAGCCAAGGACAGGGAAGGGATCAGCCCCAGCATTTT.

The chain is built from TRBV2 and TRBJ2-7; 7 nucleotides line up with TRBD1. Germline V CDR1 and CDR2: SNHLY, FYNNEI. CDR3 length: 17 residues. V was pared by 6 bases and J by 4 bases, with 18 bases of the junction left unmatched. CDR3 coding DNA: TGTGCCAGCAGACCACCACTAAGGGACAGCTTATCTTACGAGCAGTACTTC. It is translated as CASRPPLRDSLSYEQYF.

The chain combines TRBV2 with TRBJ1-1; TRBD1 agrees at 11 bases. V was clipped by 10 bases and J by 5 bases; unmatched bases: 12. Germline V gene lookup returns CDR1 SNHLY and CDR2 FYNNEI. This CDR3 is built from 15 residues. CDR3 nucleotide sequence: TGTGCCACCCAAGGACAGGGGGCGTATAGAACTGAAGCTTTCTTT. Encoded protein: CATQGQGAYRTEAFF. The whole variable domain, remainder taken from reference TRBV2 and TRBJ1-1, is EPEVTQTPSHQVTQMGQEVILRCVPISNHLYFYWYRQILGQKVEFLVSFYNNEISEKSEIFDDQFSVERPDGSNFTLKIRSTKLEDSAMYFCATQGQGAYRTEAFFGQGTRLTVV.

Only a few counts were recorded for this clone. V usage is TRBV4-1 and J usage is TRBJ1-2; 7 bases match TRBD1. CDR1 and CDR2 (germline): MGHRA, YSYEKL. Trimming took 0 bases from V and 8 from J; bases not matched to a gene: 9. This CDR3 has 15 amino acids. The CDR3 coding sequence is TGCGCCAGCAGCCAAGAAGGGGGCAGCCCCATCGGCTACACCTTC. It translates to CASSQEGGSPIGYTF.

V gene TRBV4-3 combines with J gene TRBJ2-7, with D possibly matching TRBD1 (6 bases). Trimming shortened V by 0 bases and J by 2 bases, and 14 bases separated the two germline ends. This CDR3 contains 16 residues. The germline CDR1 and CDR2 sequences are LGHNA and YSLEER. CDR3 sequence: CASSQDSRDTAYEQYF. The DNA for the CDR3 is TGCGCCAGCAGCCAAGATAGCCGGGACACTGCCTACGAGCAGTACTTC.

This clone was observed a few times. J is TRBJ1-5 and V is TRBV7-8; D possibly corresponds to TRBD1 (6 bases). The CDR3 runs 16 residues. Trimming cost V 5 bases and J 3 bases, with 17 bases left between them. The germline gives CDR1 SGHVS, CDR2 FQNEAQ. The CDR3 loop is CASSLRPGQNNQPQHF. DNA for the CDR3: TGTGCCAGCAGCCTACGGCCAGGACAGAACAATCAGCCCCAGCATTTT.

About this clone itself: One junction end disagrees with the germline gene, perhaps due to a read error. The chain's CDR3 is CASSLELGGLTGELFF. The DNA for the CDR3 is TGTGCTAGCAGCTTAGAATTAGGCGGGTTGACCGGGGAGCTGTTTTTT. The chain joins TRBV7-7 to TRBJ2-2; D might be TRBD2 (5 bases). Germline assignment: CDR1 SSHAT and CDR2 FNYEAQ (reference sequence). The CDR3 has 16 amino acids.

The gene calls are TRBV2 and TRBJ2-3; D gene uncertain. Germline lookup yields CDR1 SNHLY and CDR2 FYNNEI. The CDR3 extends over 11 amino acids. The V and J ends lost 10 bases and 6 bases respectively, with 11 bases between them. The CDR3 sequence is CAKIKEDTQYF. The DNA for the CDR3 is TGTGCCAAAATTAAGGAGGATACGCAGTATTTT.

The chain employs TRBV5-8 and TRBJ1-3, with D possibly TRBD1 on 5 matching bases. Germline values: CDR1 SGHTS, CDR2 YDEGEE. Trimming pared 0 bases from V and 8 bases from J, leaving 15 bases between. There are 15 residues in the CDR3. The CDR3 sequence is CASSLEGRVGDTIYF. CDR3 coding DNA: TGTGCCAGCAGCTTGGAGGGCAGGGTCGGAGACACCATATATTTT.

This CDR3 is CATSREGGLGAYEQYF. In nucleotides, the CDR3 is TGTGCCACCAGCAGAGAGGGAGGGCTTGGGGCCTACGAGCAGTACTTC. This chain links TRBV15 with TRBJ2-7, with 7 bases matching TRBD2. V was pared by 0 bases and J by 2 bases, with 7 bases of the junction left unmatched. This CDR3 has 16 residues. The germline V gene encodes CDR1 LNHNV and CDR2 YYDKDF (reference sequence).

The V call is TRBV28, the J call TRBJ1-2, with D perhaps matching TRBD1 (5 bases). This CDR3 contains 14 residues. V was shortened by 1 base and J by 4 bases, with 10 bases between the two germline ends. Germline CDR1 and CDR2: MDHEN and SYDVKM. The CDR3, as DNA: TGTGCCAGCAGTTTATATCAGGGTGGCTATGGCTACACCTTC. This gives the protein CASSLYQGGYGYTF.

The genes are TRBV27 and TRBJ2-7; 11 nucleotides line up with TRBD1. The CDR3 runs to 14 residues. J was trimmed by 2 bases and V by 6 bases; bases with no gene match: 3. Germline lookup yields CDR1 MNHEY and CDR2 SMNVEV (reference sequence). The CDR3 sequence: CASRSGQGAYEQYF. In DNA form, the CDR3 reads TGTGCCAGCAGGTCGGGACAGGGGGCCTACGAGCAGTACTTC.